This T cell receptor (beta chain) is drawn from a study of blood T cell repertoires in COVID-19. Study-level background: Acute-phase and convalescent COVID-19 samples originated in the United States, Italy and Spain.

Only in-frame clones appear in the TCRdb table, and some are missing; sequencing was by immunoSEQ multiplex PCR. This repertoire shows 200,000 to 250,000 clones, 70% to 85% found once; its top ten account for roughly 1.8%. The study counted Cohort 3 donors as recovered given two negative PCRs, clearance, or symptom resolution. Germline V gene lookup returns CDR1 MNHNS and CDR2 SASEGT. J was trimmed by 4 bases and V by 6 bases; bases with no gene match: 6. CDR3 length equals 13 residues. The gene calls are TRBV6-1 and TRBJ2-7; the match to TRBD1 covers 7 bases. Sequenced sample: PBMCs or T cells enriched from blood (not recorded which). The clonotype comes from a man in his sixties who had recovered from COVID-19. Written as DNA, the CDR3 is TGTGCCAGCAGCAACCAGGGGGTTTACGAGCAGTACTTC. Protein: CASSNQGVYEQYF.